One sample yielded the 32 T cell receptor beta chains listed below, sequenced in a study of T cell responses to AZD1222 COVID-19 vaccine (dated by TCRdb to the early 2020s). Library preparation used the immunoSEQ multiplex PCR assay. What TCRdb holds here is the immuneACCESS table cut down to in-frame rearrangements. Part of the clones is not present; checked against another copy, under half of the missing clones reflect an unresolved V gene, and the others are unexplained. Across this sample there are more than 150,000 clones, with under 95% seen only once. About 1.5% of the sample comes from the top ten. The time point label on this specimen signifies: about 28 days (+/-7) after the second vaccine dose. Sequencing used peripheral blood, obtained 28 days after the second AZD1222 dose. Every receptor here comes from an adult who received the AZD1222 COVID-19 vaccine.

This chain uses TRBV28 with TRBJ2-3; D uncertain. The V and J ends lost 5 bases and 3 bases respectively, with 12 bases between them. Germline V CDR1 and CDR2: MDHEN, SYDVKM. The CDR3 has 14 residues. CDR3: CASSLRRRTDTQYF. The CDR3 DNA reads as TGTGCCAGCAGTCTAAGGCGCCGAACAGATACGCAGTATTTT.

The genes are TRBV2 and TRBJ1-6, with 7 bases lining up with TRBD1. J was trimmed by 8 bases and V by 6 bases; bases with no gene match: 7. The CDR3 runs to 14 residues. The germline gives CDR1 SNHLY, CDR2 FYNNEI. The CDR3 nucleotides are TGTGCCAGCAGAACGACAGGGAAGTATTCACCCCTCCACTTT. Amino acid sequence: CASRTTGKYSPLHF.

J is TRBJ2-7 and V is TRBV7-2, with D maybe TRBD2 (5 bases). The CDR3 totals 12 residues. Germline V gives CDR1 SGHTA, CDR2 FQGNSA. V was shortened by 3 bases and J by 7 bases, with 10 bases between the two germline ends. As DNA, the CDR3 is TGTGCCAGCAGCTTGAGGGTGGCAGAGCAGTACTTC. It encodes CASSLRVAEQYF.

This clone was counted a single time. The genes are TRBV2 and TRBJ1-1; 9 bases map to TRBD1. Trimming cost V 4 bases and J 5 bases; bases outside gene matches: 5. There are 14 residues in the CDR3. Germline CDR1 and CDR2: SNHLY and FYNNEI. CDR3 bases: TGTGCCAGCAGTGTTAGACAGGGGGAGACTGAAGCTTTCTTT. Residues: CASSVRQGETEAFF.

This sequence joins TRBV9 and TRBJ2-1; 7 nucleotides agree with TRBD2. V was clipped by 4 bases and J by 6 bases; unmatched bases: 13. This CDR3 is 16 amino acids long. Germline V gives CDR1 SGDLS, CDR2 YYNGEE. CDR3 coding DNA: TGTGCCAGCAGCCCCTCCCCGGCGGGAGTCGGCAATGAGCAGTTCTTC. Its translation is CASSPSPAGVGNEQFF.

In its sample, this clone was seen once. This sequence joins TRBV5-5 and TRBJ1-5, with 9 nucleotides matching TRBD1. CDR3 size: 16 residues. J was trimmed by 4 bases and V by 0 bases; bases with no gene match: 5. The germline V gene encodes CDR1 SGHKS and CDR2 YYEKEE (reference sequence). As DNA, the CDR3 is TGTGCCAGCAGCTTGGGGAGCGACAGGGGGAATCAGCCCCAGCATTTT. Translation gives CASSLGSDRGNQPQHF.

The chain has TRBV28 and TRBJ1-6, with 8 bases that match TRBD1. CDR3 size: 16 residues. CDR1 is MDHEN and CDR2 is SYDVKM in the germline V gene. Trimming removed 4 bases from V and 7 bases from J; junction bases left unmatched: 9. CDR3 in DNA: TGTGCCAGCAGTTCGATCAAACAGGGGGGGAATTCACCCCTCCACTTT. Translating it yields CASSSIKQGGNSPLHF.

The chain combines TRBV6-5 with TRBJ2-3; D remains ambiguous. The CDR3 length is 13 residues. Germline V lookup: CDR1 MNHEY, CDR2 SVGAGI. The V gene lost 7 bases and the J gene lost 4 bases, with 12 bases spanning the gap. CDR3 sequence: CASTPKVSDTQYF. CDR3 nucleotide sequence: TGTGCCAGCACCCCAAAAGTGTCAGATACGCAGTATTTT.

The chain combines TRBV5-4 with TRBJ2-7; no firm D call. The CDR3 length is 11 residues. Germline CDR1 SGHNT, CDR2 YYREEE (reference sequence). The V end was cut by 0 bases, the J end by 7 bases, with 5 bases between. This chain's CDR3 is CASSLETEQYF. CDR3 nucleotides: TGTGCCAGCAGCTTGGAAACGGAGCAGTACTTC.

The chain combines TRBV5-4 with TRBJ1-6; D may be TRBD1 (6 bases). CDR3 length equals 17 residues. Trimming shortened V by 1 base and J by 7 bases, and 18 bases separated the two germline ends. CDR1 and CDR2 (germline): SGHNT, YYREEE (reference sequence). The DNA of the CDR3 is TGTGCCAGCAGCTTGTTGGGGGCCAGGTGGTCGAATTCACCCCTCCACTTT. Protein sequence: CASSLLGARWSNSPLHF.

V and J are TRBV3-1 (or the pseudogene TRBV3-2) and TRBJ2-7, with TRBD1 as a possible D gene (6 bases). CDR1 LGHDT and CDR2 YNNKEL come from the germline V gene (reference sequence). The CDR3 is made up of 14 amino acids. Trimming shortened V by 1 base and J by 1 base, and 8 bases separated the two germline ends. In DNA form, the CDR3 reads TGTGCCAGCAGCCAAGTCGGACAGTCCTACGAGCAGTACTTC. The encoded protein is CASSQVGQSYEQYF.

The rearrangement uses TRBV2 and TRBJ1-4; 8 bases map to TRBD1. The CDR3 totals 15 residues. In germline, CDR1 is SNHLY, CDR2 FYNNEI. V was clipped by 6 bases and J by 4 bases; unmatched bases: 7. The DNA for the CDR3 is TGTGCCAGCAGCGCAGGGGGCCACAGTAATGAAAAACTGTTTTTT. It encodes CASSAGGHSNEKLFF.

The chain links TRBV6-2 or TRBV6-3 to TRBJ2-6; D may be TRBD1 (7 bases). CDR3 length: 18 residues. V was trimmed by 0 bases and J by 0 bases, leaving 12 bases between them. CDR1 MNHEY and CDR2 SVGEGT come from the germline V gene. This CDR3 is CASSYSPGGSSGANVLTF. The CDR3 DNA reads as TGTGCCAGCAGTTACTCGCCAGGGGGGAGCTCTGGGGCCAACGTCCTGACTTTC.

V is TRBV19 and J is TRBJ2-7; D is uncertain. CDR1 and CDR2 from the germline V gene are LNHDA and SQIVND (reference sequence). The CDR3 spans 15 residues. The V end was cut by 5 bases, the J end by 0 bases, with 14 bases between. In nucleotides, the CDR3 is TGTGCCAGTAGTTTGAGGACGGGTATCTCCTACGAGCAGTACTTC. Protein product: CASSLRTGISYEQYF.

This chain links TRBV30 with TRBJ2-1; tentatively, D is TRBD2 (6 bases). Trimming stripped 4 bases from V and 5 bases from J, with 21 bases between. Per germline, CDR1 GTSNPN and CDR2 SVGIG (reference sequence). The CDR3 totals 16 residues. The DNA for the CDR3 is TGTGCCTGGAAGAGGACCCTTGCGGGAATGAACAATGAGCAGTTCTTC. Translated, it gives CAWKRTLAGMNNEQFF.

This clone is a singleton in its sample. The CDR3 region is CASSGRASGEQFF. For the CDR3, the DNA is TGTGCCAGTAGTGGACGGGCATCGGGTGAGCAGTTCTTC. The rearrangement joins TRBV19 to TRBJ2-1; D uncertain. Germline CDR1 and CDR2: LNHDA and SQIVND (reference sequence). V lost 5 bases and J 9 bases, leaving 14 bases between the germline ends. The CDR3 sequence is 13 residues long.

This chain links TRBV7-2 with TRBJ1-2; 8 positions agree with TRBD1. Looked up from germline, CDR1 is SGHTA and CDR2 is FQGNSA. V was pared by 5 bases and J by 3 bases, with 5 bases of the junction left unmatched. The CDR3 has 14 amino acids. CDR3 DNA: TGTGCCAGCAGCCCATCACAGGGGGACTATGGCTACACCTTC. This encodes CASSPSQGDYGYTF.

This chain uses TRBV3-1 (or the pseudogene TRBV3-2) with TRBJ1-3, with unresolved D. CDR3 length: 15 amino acids. V was clipped by 0 bases and J by 1 base, with 7 bases between them. Germline CDR1 reads LGHDT; CDR2 reads YNNKEL (reference sequence). CDR3 nucleotide sequence: TGTGCCAGCAGCCAAGAGTTGGTTTCTGGAAACACCATATATTTT. Translating gives CASSQELVSGNTIYF.

This clone was seen only once. This chain joins TRBV19 and TRBJ2-2; 12 positions match TRBD1. Germline V lookup: CDR1 LNHDA, CDR2 SQIVND (reference sequence). The ends lost 7 bases at V and 5 bases at J; junction bases unmatched: 5. The CDR3 length is 15 residues. The CDR3 sequence: CASKGQGALTGELFF. CDR3 DNA sequence: TGTGCCAGTAAGGGACAGGGGGCGCTGACCGGGGAGCTGTTTTTT.

This clone has just a few counts. This chain's CDR3 is CSVAGQGGSEQFF. CDR3 nucleotides: TGCAGCGTTGCGGGACAGGGAGGGAGTGAGCAGTTCTTC. The chain carries TRBV29-1 and TRBJ2-1; 9 nucleotides match TRBD1. The ends lost 4 bases at V and 9 bases at J; junction bases unmatched: 7. Germline-derived CDR1 and CDR2 are SQVTM and ANQGSEA. This CDR3 comprises 13 residues.

This chain joins TRBV15 and TRBJ1-3, with D unclear. This CDR3 is 13 amino acids long. The germline V gene encodes CDR1 LNHNV and CDR2 YYDKDF (reference sequence). V shed 3 bases and J shed 3 bases, with 6 bases lying between them. In DNA, the CDR3 is TGTGCCACCAGCAGCAATCTTGGAAACACCATATATTTT. It translates to CATSSNLGNTIYF.

V gene TRBV4-1 combines with J gene TRBJ2-4, with D possibly TRBD1 on 5 matching bases. Germline V gene lookup returns CDR1 MGHRA and CDR2 YSYEKL. Trimming shortened V by 2 bases and J by 0 bases, and 8 bases separated the two germline ends. CDR3 size: 15 residues. CDR3 DNA sequence: TGCGCCAGCAGCCAAATGGGGCTAGCCAAAAACATTCAGTACTTC. Translation gives CASSQMGLAKNIQYF.

This clone was observed a handful of times. This chain links TRBV10-3 with TRBJ1-3; the D is unclear. Germline CDR1 is ENHRY and CDR2 is SYGVKD. V was clipped by 0 bases and J by 1 base, with 13 bases between them. There are 17 residues in the CDR3. The chain's CDR3 is CAISESDKGMSGNTIYF. The CDR3 DNA reads TGTGCCATCAGTGAGTCAGATAAGGGAATGTCTGGAAACACCATATATTTT.

The chain links TRBV25-1 to TRBJ2-1, with 7 positions matching TRBD1. The CDR3 totals 15 residues. V shed 3 bases and J 9 bases; nucleotides not matched to a gene: 11. Germline CDR1 is MGHDK and CDR2 is SYGVNS. DNA for the CDR3: TGTGCCAGCAGTGATCCCGCAGGGGGACAGAGTGAGCAGTTCTTC. Translated, it gives CASSDPAGGQSEQFF. Drawing the rest from reference TRBV25-1 and TRBJ2-1, the complete variable domain is EADIYQTPRYLVIGTGKKITLECSQTMGHDKMYWYQQDPGMELHLIHYSYGVNSTEKGDLSSESTVSRIRTEHFPLTLESARPSHTSQYLCASSDPAGGQSEQFFGPGTRLTVL.

J is TRBJ1-4 and V is TRBV9; D unclear. The CDR3 has 14 residues. The germline V and J ends were trimmed by 0 bases and 7 bases, with 10 bases remaining between them. Germline V gives CDR1 SGDLS, CDR2 YYNGEE. Here the CDR3 DNA reads TGTGCCAGCAGCGTAGAAGGTCGGGGTGAAAAACTGTTTTTT. Its translation is CASSVEGRGEKLFF.

The chain carries TRBV19 and TRBJ2-1, with 10 bases aligning to TRBD2. CDR3 length: 18 amino acids. Germline V gene data show CDR1 as LNHDA and CDR2 as SQIVND (reference sequence). V gave up 1 base and J gave up 5 bases; unmatched junction bases: 11. The CDR3 sequence: CASSIGPSLAGFDNEQFF. The CDR3 DNA sequence: TGTGCCAGTAGTATAGGCCCTTCACTAGCGGGGTTTGACAATGAGCAGTTCTTC.

The chain recombines TRBV6-1 with TRBJ1-2; TRBD1 is a possible D gene (6 bases). The germline V and J ends were trimmed by 0 bases and 4 bases, with 9 bases remaining between them. Germline assignment: CDR1 MNHNS and CDR2 SASEGT. The CDR3 runs to 14 residues. CDR3 sequence (DNA): TGTGCCAGCAGTGAAGCTAGGGGGACCTATGGCTACACCTTC. Translation gives CASSEARGTYGYTF.

CDR3 coding DNA: TGTGCCAGCAGCCAGGAGACCCGAGGTACTAATGAAAAACTGTTTTTT. Protein sequence: CASSQETRGTNEKLFF. This sequence joins TRBV7-8 and TRBJ1-4; D is uncertain. V was shortened by 5 bases and J by 2 bases, with 15 bases between the two germline ends. The germline V gene encodes CDR1 SGHVS and CDR2 FQNEAQ. The CDR3 is 16 residues long.

The J gene is TRBJ2-3, the V gene TRBV2, with D possibly being TRBD2 (5 bases). Germline loops: CDR1 SNHLY, CDR2 FYNNEI. The CDR3 has 13 amino acids. V was trimmed by 7 bases and J by 4 bases, leaving 12 bases between them. The CDR3 DNA follows: TGTGCCAGCAAAGACGGAGGTTCAGATACGCAGTATTTT. Its translation: CASKDGGSDTQYF.

V is TRBV18 and J is TRBJ2-7; no firm D call. The V and J ends lost 2 bases and 2 bases respectively, with 7 bases between them. The CDR3 contains 13 residues. Germline lookup yields CDR1 KGHSH and CDR2 LQKENI. The CDR3 loop reads CASSPGNPYEQYF. The CDR3 bases are TGTGCCAGCTCACCAGGTAACCCCTACGAGCAGTACTTC.

This chain joins TRBV7-2 and TRBJ2-7; D gene uncertain. The V end was cut by 4 bases, the J end by 5 bases, with 15 bases between. This CDR3 has 14 residues. Germline CDR1 SGHTA, CDR2 FQGNSA. The CDR3 reads CASSSPRTPHEQYF. In DNA form, the CDR3 reads TGTGCCAGCAGCTCCCCCCGCACCCCACACGAGCAGTACTTC.

The chain links TRBV30 to TRBJ1-6, with TRBD1 as a possible D gene (5 bases). Trimming left V 3 bases short and J 7 bases short, with 7 bases between. CDR1 is GTSNPN, CDR2 SVGIG, per germline (reference sequence). There are 12 residues in the CDR3. CDR3 DNA: TGTGCCTGGAGAGGGGAAAATTCACCCCTCCACTTT. It specifies CAWRGENSPLHF.